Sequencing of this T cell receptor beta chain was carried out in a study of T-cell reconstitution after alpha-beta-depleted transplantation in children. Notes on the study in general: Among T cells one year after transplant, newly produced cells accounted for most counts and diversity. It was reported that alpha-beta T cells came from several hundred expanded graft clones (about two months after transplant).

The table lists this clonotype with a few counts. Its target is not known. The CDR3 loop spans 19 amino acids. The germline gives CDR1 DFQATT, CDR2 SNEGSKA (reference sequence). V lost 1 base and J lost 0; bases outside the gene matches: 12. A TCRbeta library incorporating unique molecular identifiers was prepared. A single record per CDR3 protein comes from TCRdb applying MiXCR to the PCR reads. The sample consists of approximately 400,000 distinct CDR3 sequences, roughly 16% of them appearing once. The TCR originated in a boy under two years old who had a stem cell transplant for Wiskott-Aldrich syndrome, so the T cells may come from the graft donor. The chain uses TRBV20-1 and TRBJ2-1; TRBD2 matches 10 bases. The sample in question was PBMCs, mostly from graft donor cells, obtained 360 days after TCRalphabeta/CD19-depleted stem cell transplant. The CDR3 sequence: CSARGKASGGRSSYNEQFF. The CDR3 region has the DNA TGCAGTGCTAGAGGGAAGGCTAGCGGGGGCCGAAGCTCCTACAATGAGCAGTTCTTC.